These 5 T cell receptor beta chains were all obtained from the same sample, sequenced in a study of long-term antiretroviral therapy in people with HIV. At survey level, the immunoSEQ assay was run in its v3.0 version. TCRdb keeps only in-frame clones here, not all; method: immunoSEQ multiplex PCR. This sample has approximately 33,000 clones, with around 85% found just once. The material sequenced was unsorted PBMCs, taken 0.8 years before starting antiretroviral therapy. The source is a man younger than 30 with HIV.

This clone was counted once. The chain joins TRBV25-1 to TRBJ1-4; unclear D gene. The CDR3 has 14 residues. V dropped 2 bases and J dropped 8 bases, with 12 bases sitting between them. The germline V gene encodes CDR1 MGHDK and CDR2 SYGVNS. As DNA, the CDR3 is TGTGCCAGCAGTGAACCGGGAAGGTGGGAAAAACTGTTTTTT. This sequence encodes CASSEPGRWEKLFF.

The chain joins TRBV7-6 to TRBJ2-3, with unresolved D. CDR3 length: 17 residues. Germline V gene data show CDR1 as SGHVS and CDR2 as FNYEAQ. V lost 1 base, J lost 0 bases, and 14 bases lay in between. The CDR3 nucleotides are TGTGCCAGCAGCTTAGGGGCTTCAACCGCTAGCACAGATACGCAGTATTTT. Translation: CASSLGASTASTDTQYF.

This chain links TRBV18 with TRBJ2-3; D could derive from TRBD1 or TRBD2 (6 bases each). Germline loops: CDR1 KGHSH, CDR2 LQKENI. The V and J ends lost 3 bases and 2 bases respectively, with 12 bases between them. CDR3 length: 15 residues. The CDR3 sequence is CASSPSGGHTDTQYF. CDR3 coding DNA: TGTGCCAGCTCACCGTCCGGGGGCCACACAGATACGCAGTATTTT.

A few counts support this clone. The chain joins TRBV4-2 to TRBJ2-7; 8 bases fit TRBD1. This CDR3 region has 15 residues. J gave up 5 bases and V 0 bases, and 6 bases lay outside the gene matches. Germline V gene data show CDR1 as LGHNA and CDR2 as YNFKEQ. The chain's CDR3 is CASSQDTGTGNEQYF. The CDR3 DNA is TGTGCCAGCAGCCAAGATACGGGGACAGGTAACGAGCAGTACTTC.

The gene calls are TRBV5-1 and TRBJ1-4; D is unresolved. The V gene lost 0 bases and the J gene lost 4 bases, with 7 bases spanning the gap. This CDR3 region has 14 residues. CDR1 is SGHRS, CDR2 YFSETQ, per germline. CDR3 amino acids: CASSLARYNEKLFF. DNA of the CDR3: TGCGCCAGCAGCTTGGCACGGTATAATGAAAAACTGTTTTTT.